The 9 T cell receptor beta chains below all came from one sample that was sequenced in a study of technical replicates of blood from a handful of donors. Data came from immunoSEQ multiplex PCR; TCRdb stores just in-frame clones and leaves some out. Found here are some 94,000 clones, approximately 94% of them singletons; the top ten hold about 0.35%. Sequencing was performed on T cells isolated from PBMCs. The origin of the receptors is a human donor in good health.

The V call is TRBV19, the J call TRBJ2-7; possibly TRBD1 for D (6 bases). The V gene's germline CDR1 is LNHDA and CDR2 SQIVND (reference sequence). The V and J ends lost 11 bases and 0 bases respectively, with 14 bases between them. This CDR3 spans 13 amino acids. The CDR3 sequence is CASRDRSSYEQYF. The CDR3 bases are TGTGCCTCCCGAGACAGGTCCTCCTACGAGCAGTACTTC.

The chain combines TRBV2 with TRBJ2-7; 12 bases align to TRBD1. Unmatched junction bases numbered 20, after V lost 4 bases and J lost 7 bases. Looked up from germline, CDR1 is SNHLY and CDR2 is FYNNEI. The CDR3 runs 19 residues. The CDR3 sequence: CASSAPGTGGFRLMVEQYF. CDR3 nucleotide sequence: TGTGCCAGCAGTGCCCCCGGGACAGGGGGCTTTCGTCTTATGGTTGAGCAGTACTTC.

The V gene is TRBV27, the J gene TRBJ2-1; D possibly corresponds to TRBD2 (6 bases). The V and J ends lost 2 bases and 3 bases respectively, with 8 bases between them. The CDR3 covers 14 residues. The germline CDR1 and CDR2 sequences are MNHEY and SMNVEV (reference sequence). The CDR3 region has the DNA TGTGCCAGCAGTTTAGGCGGGATCTACAATGAGCAGTTCTTC. Protein: CASSLGGIYNEQFF.

The V and J genes are TRBV6-5 and TRBJ2-1; D not resolved. The germline V gene has CDR1 MNHEY and CDR2 SVGAGI. This CDR3 has 13 amino acids. Trimming removed 2 bases from V and 4 bases from J, with 6 bases in between. The chain's CDR3 is CASSYTDYNEQFF. In nucleotides, the CDR3 is TGTGCCAGCAGTTACACAGATTACAATGAGCAGTTCTTC.

The J gene is TRBJ2-2, the V gene TRBV30; 9 bases map to TRBD2. CDR1 and CDR2 (germline): GTSNPN, SVGIG (reference sequence). The CDR3 spans 16 residues. Germline trimming cut 3 bases from V and 7 bases from J; bases unmatched to any gene: 12. CDR3 protein: CAWSPGLAGIGGELFF. The CDR3 DNA reads as TGTGCCTGGAGCCCGGGGCTAGCGGGAATAGGCGGGGAGCTGTTTTTT.

J is TRBJ1-1 and V is TRBV5-6, with 9 bases matching TRBD1. Germline-derived CDR1 and CDR2 are SGHDT and YYEEEE. CDR3 length: 15 residues. The ends lost 4 bases at V and 10 bases at J; junction bases unmatched: 14. The DNA of the CDR3 is TGTGCCAGCAGCCTCCTGGGACAGGGCAATTCAGGAGCTTTCTTT. This sequence encodes CASSLLGQGNSGAFF.

This clone was seen just once. The J gene is TRBJ2-2, the V gene TRBV15; TRBD2 is a possible D gene (5 bases). CDR3 length: 16 amino acids. The germline gives CDR1 LNHNV, CDR2 YYDKDF (reference sequence). V dropped 1 base and J dropped 1 base, with 10 bases sitting between them. The CDR3 DNA reads as TGTGCCACCAGCAGAGCAATTGGAGGGAACACCGGGGAGCTGTTTTTT. Translation gives CATSRAIGGNTGELFF.

The V gene is TRBV4-1, the J gene TRBJ2-1; 7 bases line up with TRBD2. The CDR3 has 15 amino acids. Germline CDR1 MGHRA, CDR2 YSYEKL. Unmatched junction bases numbered 5, after V lost 1 base and J lost 5 bases. In nucleotides, the CDR3 is TGCGCCAGCAGCCAAGCAACGGGGGGTAACAATGAGCAGTTCTTC. Translating gives CASSQATGGNNEQFF.

The chain carries TRBV4-1 and TRBJ2-7; 11 positions agree with TRBD2. The CDR3 runs to 15 residues. The V gene end was trimmed by 2 bases and the J gene end by 3 bases; junction bases not matched to a gene: 3. Germline V gene lookup returns CDR1 MGHRA and CDR2 YSYEKL. CDR3 bases: TGCGCCAGCAGCCAACTAGCGGGAGGCTTCTACGAGCAGTACTTC. This gives the protein CASSQLAGGFYEQYF.